This T cell receptor beta chain appears in the sequencing data of a study of control samples from healthy donors and cancer patients. Assay: immunoSEQ multiplex PCR; the TCRdb copy retains only in-frame clones and omits some. The sample holds about 70,000 clones, about 80% seen once. Germline V gene data show CDR1 as DFQATT and CDR2 as SNEGSKA (reference sequence). V was clipped by 2 bases and J by 10 bases, with 9 bases between them. This CDR3 region has 11 residues. The clonotype comes from a man between 45 and 60 years old in good health. Material: blood. This chain joins TRBV20-1 and TRBJ2-1, with D perhaps matching TRBD1 (6 bases). CDR3 sequence (DNA): TGCAGTGCTAGATGGGGGCCAGAGCAGTTCTTC. As protein: CSARWGPEQFF.